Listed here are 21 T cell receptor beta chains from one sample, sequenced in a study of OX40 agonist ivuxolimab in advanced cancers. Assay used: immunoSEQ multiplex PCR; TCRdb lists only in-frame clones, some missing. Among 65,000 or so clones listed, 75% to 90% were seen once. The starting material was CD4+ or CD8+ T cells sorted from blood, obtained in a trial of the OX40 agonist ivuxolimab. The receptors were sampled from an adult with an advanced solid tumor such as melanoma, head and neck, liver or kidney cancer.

CDR3 coding DNA: TGTGCCTGGAGTGTACAAAGGGCGGGGAACTATGGCTACACCTTC. It translates to CAWSVQRAGNYGYTF. The chain recombines TRBV30 with TRBJ1-2, with D hard to call. V lost 0 bases and J lost 2, with 13 bases in between. The CDR3 has 15 residues. Per the germline V gene, CDR1 is GTSNPN and CDR2 is SVGIG (reference sequence). The full variable domain, its missing parts supplied by reference TRBV30 and TRBJ1-2, is SQTIHQWPATLVQPVGSPLSLECTVEGTSNPNLYWYRQAAGRGLQLLFYSVGIGQISSEVPQNLSASRPQDRQFILSSKKLLLSDSGFYLCAWSVQRAGNYGYTFGSGTRLTVV.

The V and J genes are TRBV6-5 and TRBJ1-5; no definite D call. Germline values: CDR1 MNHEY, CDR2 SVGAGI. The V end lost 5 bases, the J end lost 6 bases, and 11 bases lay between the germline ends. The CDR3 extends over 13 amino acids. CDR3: CASSEKVRQPQHF. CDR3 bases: TGTGCCAGCAGTGAGAAAGTTCGTCAGCCCCAGCATTTT.

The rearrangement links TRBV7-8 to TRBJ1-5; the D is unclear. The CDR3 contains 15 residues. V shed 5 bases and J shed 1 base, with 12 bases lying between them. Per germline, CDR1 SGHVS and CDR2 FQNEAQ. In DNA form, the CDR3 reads TGTGCCAGCAGCCGGAGTTGGGAGAGCAATCAGCCCCAGCATTTT. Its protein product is CASSRSWESNQPQHF. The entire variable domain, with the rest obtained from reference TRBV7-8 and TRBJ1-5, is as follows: GAGVSQSPRYKVAKRGQDVALRCDPISGHVSLFWYQQALGQGPEFLTYFQNEAQLDKSGLPSDRFFAERPEGSVSTLKIQRTQQEDSAVYLCASSRSWESNQPQHFGDGTRLSIL.

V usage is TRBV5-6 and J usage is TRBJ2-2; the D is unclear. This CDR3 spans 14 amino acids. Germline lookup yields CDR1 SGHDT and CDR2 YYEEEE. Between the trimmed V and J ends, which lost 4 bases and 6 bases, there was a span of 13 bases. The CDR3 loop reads CASSRTGPAGELFF. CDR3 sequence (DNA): TGTGCCAGCAGCCGAACCGGTCCGGCCGGGGAGCTGTTTTTT. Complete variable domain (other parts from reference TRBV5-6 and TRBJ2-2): DAGVTQSPTHLIKTRGQQVTLRCSPKSGHDTVSWYQQALGQGPQFIFQYYEEEERQRGNFPDRFSGHQFPNYSSELNVNALLLGDSALYLCASSRTGPAGELFFGEGSRLTVL.

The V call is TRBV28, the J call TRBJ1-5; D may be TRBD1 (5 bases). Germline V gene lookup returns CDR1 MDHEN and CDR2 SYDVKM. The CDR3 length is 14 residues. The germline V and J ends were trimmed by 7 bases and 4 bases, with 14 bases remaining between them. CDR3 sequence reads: CASTQGSVNQPQHF. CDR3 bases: TGTGCCAGCACCCAGGGTTCTGTTAATCAGCCCCAGCATTTT. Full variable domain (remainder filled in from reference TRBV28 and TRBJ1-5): DVKVTQSSRYLVKRTGEKVFLECVQDMDHENMFWYRQDPGLGLRLIYFSYDVKMKEKGDIPEGYSVSREKKERFSLILESASTNQTSMYLCASTQGSVNQPQHFGDGTRLSIL.

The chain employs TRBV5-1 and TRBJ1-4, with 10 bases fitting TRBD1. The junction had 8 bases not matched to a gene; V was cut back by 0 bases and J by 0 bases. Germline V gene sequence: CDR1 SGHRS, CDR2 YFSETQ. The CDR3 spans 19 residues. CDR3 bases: TGCGCCAGCAGCTTGGCCGGGACAGGGGTCCTTGCAACTAATGAAAAACTGTTTTTT. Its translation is CASSLAGTGVLATNEKLFF.

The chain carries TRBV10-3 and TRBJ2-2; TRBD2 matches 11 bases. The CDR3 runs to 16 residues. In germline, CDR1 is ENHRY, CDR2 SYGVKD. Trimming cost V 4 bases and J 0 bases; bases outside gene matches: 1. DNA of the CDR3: TGTGCCATCAGTGTAGCGGGGGGGGCGAACACCGGGGAGCTGTTTTTT. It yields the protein CAISVAGGANTGELFF.

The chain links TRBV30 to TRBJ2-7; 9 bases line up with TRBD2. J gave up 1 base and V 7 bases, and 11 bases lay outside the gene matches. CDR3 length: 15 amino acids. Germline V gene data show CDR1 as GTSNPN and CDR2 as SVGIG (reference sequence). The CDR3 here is CASSLGSGGSYEQYF. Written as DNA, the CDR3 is TGTGCCTCGTCCCTTGGGAGCGGGGGGTCCTACGAGCAGTACTTC.

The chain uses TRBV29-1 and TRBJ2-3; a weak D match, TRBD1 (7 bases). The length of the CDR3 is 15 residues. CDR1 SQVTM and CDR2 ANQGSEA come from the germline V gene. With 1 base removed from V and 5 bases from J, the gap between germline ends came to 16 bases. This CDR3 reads CSVEGGAQGRDTQYF. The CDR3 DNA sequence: TGCAGCGTTGAAGGGGGGGCACAGGGGAGAGATACGCAGTATTTT.

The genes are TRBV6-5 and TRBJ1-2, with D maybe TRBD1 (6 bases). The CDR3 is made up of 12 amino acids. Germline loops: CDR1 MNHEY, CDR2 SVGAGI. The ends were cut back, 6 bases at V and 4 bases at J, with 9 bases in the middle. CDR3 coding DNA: TGTGCCAGCAGAGGAGGGGGCTATGGCTACACCTTC. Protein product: CASRGGGYGYTF.

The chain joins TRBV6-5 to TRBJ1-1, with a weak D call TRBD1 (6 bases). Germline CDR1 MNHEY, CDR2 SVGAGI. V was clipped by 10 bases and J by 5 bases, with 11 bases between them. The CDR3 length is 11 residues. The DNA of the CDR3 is TGTGCCATCGGCCAGGGGACTGAAGCTTTCTTT. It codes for CAIGQGTEAFF.

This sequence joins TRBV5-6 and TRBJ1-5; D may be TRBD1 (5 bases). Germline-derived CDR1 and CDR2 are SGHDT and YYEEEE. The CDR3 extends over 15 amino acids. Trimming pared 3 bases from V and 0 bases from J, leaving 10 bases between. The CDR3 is CASSWGPDSNQPQHF. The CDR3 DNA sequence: TGTGCCAGCAGCTGGGGACCGGATAGCAATCAGCCCCAGCATTTT.

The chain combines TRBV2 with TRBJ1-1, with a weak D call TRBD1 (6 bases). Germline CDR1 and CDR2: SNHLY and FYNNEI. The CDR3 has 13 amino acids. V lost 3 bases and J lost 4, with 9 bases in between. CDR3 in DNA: TGTGCCAGCAGTGACCAGGGGAGCACTGAAGCTTTCTTT. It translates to CASSDQGSTEAFF.

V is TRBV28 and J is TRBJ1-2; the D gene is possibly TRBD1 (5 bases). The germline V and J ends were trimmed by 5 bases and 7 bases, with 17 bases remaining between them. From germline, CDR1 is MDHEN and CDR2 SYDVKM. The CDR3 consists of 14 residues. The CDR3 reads CASSIYRTAIGYTF. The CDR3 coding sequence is TGTGCCAGCAGTATATACAGGACTGCTATTGGCTACACCTTC.

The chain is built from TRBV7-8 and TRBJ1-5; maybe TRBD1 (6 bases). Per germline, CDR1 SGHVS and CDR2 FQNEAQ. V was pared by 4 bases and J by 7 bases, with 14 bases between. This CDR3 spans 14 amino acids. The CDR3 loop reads CASSSNRAGQPQHF. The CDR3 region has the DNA TGTGCCAGCAGCTCGAACAGGGCGGGGCAGCCCCAGCATTTT.

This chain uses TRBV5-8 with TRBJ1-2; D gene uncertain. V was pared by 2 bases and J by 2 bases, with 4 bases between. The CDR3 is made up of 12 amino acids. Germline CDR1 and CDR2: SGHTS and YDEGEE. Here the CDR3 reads CASSFPNYGYTF. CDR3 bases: TGTGCCAGCAGCTTCCCCAACTATGGCTACACCTTC.

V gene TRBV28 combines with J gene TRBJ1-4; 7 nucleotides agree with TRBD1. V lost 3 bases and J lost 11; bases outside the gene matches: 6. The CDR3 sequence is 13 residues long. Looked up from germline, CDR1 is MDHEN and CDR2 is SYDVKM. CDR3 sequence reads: CASSLNRGGKLFF. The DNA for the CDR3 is TGTGCCAGCAGTTTGAACAGGGGCGGGAAACTGTTTTTT. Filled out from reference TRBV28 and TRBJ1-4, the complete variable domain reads DVKVTQSSRYLVKRTGEKVFLECVQDMDHENMFWYRQDPGLGLRLIYFSYDVKMKEKGDIPEGYSVSREKKERFSLILESASTNQTSMYLCASSLNRGGKLFFGSGTQLSVL.

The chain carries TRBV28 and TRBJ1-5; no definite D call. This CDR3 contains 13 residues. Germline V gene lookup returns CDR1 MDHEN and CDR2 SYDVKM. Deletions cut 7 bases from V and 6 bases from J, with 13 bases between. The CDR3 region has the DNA TGTGCCAGCATGGAGGGTCCGGGTCAGCCCCAGCATTTT. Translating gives CASMEGPGQPQHF.

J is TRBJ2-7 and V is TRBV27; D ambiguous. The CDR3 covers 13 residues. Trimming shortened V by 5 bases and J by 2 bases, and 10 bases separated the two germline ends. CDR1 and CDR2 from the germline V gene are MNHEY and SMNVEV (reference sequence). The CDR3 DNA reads TGTGCCAGCAGTAGATTACAGACCTACGAGCAGTACTTC. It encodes CASSRLQTYEQYF.

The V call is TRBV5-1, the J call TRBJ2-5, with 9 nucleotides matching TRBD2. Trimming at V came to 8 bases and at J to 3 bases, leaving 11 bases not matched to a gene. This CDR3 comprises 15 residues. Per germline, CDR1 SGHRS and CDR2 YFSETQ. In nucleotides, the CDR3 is TGCGCCAGTCCCGGGACTAGCCGAGACAAAGAGACCCAGTACTTC. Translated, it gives CASPGTSRDKETQYF.

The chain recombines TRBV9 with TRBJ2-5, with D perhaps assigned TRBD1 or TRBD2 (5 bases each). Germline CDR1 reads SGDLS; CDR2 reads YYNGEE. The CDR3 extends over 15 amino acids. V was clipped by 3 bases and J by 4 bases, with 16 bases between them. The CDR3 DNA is TGTGCCAGCAGCGAATCCGGGACGATTGGAGAGACCCAGTACTTC. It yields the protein CASSESGTIGETQYF.